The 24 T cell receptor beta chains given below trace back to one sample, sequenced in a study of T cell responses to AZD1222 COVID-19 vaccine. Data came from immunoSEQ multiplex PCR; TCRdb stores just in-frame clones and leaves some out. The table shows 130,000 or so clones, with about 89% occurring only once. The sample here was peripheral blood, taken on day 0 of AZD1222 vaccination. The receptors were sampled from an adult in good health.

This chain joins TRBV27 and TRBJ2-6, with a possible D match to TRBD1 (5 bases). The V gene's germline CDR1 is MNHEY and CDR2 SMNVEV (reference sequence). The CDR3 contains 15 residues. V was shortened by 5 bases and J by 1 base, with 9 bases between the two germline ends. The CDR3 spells CASSRTGSGANVLTF. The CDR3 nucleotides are TGTGCCAGCAGTAGAACAGGTTCTGGGGCCAACGTCCTGACTTTC.

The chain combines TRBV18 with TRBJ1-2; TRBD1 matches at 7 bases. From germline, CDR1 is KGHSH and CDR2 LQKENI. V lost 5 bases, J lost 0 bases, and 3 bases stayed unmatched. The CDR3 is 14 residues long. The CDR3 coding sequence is TGTGCCAGCTCAGCCGACAGGGCTAACTATGGCTACACCTTC. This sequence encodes CASSADRANYGYTF. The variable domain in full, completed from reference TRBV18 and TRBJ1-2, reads NAGVMQNPRHLVRRRGQEARLRCSPMKGHSHVYWYRQLPEEGLKFMVYLQKENIIDESGMPKERFSAEFPKEGPSILRIQQVVRGDSAAYFCASSADRANYGYTFGSGTRLTVV.

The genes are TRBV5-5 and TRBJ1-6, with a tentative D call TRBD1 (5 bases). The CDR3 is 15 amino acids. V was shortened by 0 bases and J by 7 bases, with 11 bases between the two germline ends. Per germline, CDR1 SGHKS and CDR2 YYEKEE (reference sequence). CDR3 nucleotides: TGTGCCAGCAGCTTGGCGGGGGACCAAAATTCACCCCTCCACTTT. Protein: CASSLAGDQNSPLHF.

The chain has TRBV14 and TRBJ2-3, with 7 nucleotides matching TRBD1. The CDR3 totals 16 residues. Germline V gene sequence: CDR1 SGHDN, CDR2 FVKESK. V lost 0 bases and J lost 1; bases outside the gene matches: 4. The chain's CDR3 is CASSQDVGTGTDTQYF. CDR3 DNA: TGTGCCAGCAGCCAAGATGTAGGGACAGGCACAGATACGCAGTATTTT.

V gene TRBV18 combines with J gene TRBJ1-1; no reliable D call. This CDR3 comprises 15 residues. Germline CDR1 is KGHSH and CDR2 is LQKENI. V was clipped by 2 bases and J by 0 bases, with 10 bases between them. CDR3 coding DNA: TGTGCCAGCTCACCATCGGAACGGTTGAACACTGAAGCTTTCTTT. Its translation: CASSPSERLNTEAFF.

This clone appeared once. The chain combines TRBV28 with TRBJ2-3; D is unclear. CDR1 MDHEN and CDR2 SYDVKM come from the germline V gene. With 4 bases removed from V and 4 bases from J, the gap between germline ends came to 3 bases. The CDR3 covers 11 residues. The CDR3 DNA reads TGTGCCAGCAGTTCTCCAGATACGCAGTATTTT. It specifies CASSSPDTQYF.

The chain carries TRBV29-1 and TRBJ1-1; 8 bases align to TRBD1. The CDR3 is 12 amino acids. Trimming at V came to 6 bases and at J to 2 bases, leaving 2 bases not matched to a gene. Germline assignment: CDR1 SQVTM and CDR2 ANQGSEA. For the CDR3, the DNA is TGCAGCGTCCAGGGGGCAAACACTGAAGCTTTCTTT. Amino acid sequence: CSVQGANTEAFF.

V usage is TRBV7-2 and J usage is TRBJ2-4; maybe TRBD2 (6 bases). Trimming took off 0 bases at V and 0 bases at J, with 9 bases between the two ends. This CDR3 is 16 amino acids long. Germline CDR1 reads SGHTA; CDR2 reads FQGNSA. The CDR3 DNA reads TGTGCCAGCAGCTTAGCGGGGGGACTAGCCAAAAACATTCAGTACTTC. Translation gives CASSLAGGLAKNIQYF.

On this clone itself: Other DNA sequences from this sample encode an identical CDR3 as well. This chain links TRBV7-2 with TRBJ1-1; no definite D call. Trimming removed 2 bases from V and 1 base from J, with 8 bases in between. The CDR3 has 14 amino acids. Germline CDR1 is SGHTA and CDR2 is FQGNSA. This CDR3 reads CASSLLGENTEAFF. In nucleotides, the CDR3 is TGTGCCAGCAGCTTATTGGGAGAGAACACTGAAGCTTTCTTT.

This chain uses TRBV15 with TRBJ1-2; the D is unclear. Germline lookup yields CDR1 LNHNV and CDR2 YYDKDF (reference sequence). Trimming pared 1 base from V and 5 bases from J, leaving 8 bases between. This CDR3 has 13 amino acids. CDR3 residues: CATSRGDGYGYTF. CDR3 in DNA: TGTGCCACCAGCAGAGGGGATGGTTATGGCTACACCTTC.

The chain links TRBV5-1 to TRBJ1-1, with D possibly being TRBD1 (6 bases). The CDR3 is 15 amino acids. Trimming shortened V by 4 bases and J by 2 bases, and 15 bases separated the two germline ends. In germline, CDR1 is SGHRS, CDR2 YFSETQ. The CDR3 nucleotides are TGCGCCAGCAGCCTTGGGGACAAATATAACACTGAAGCTTTCTTT. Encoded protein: CASSLGDKYNTEAFF. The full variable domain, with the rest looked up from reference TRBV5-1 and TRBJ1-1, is KAGVTQTPRYLIKTRGQQVTLSCSPISGHRSVSWYQQTPGQGLQFLFEYFSETQRNKGNFPGRFSGRQFSNSRSEMNVSTLELGDSALYLCASSLGDKYNTEAFFGQGTRLTVV.

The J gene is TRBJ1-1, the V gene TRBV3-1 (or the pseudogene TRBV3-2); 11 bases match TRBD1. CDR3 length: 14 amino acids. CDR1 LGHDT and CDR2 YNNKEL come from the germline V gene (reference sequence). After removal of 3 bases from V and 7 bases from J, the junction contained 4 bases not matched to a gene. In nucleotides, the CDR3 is TGTGCCAGCAGCCAGGGACAGGGGGTAAGTGAAGCTTTCTTT. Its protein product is CASSQGQGVSEAFF.

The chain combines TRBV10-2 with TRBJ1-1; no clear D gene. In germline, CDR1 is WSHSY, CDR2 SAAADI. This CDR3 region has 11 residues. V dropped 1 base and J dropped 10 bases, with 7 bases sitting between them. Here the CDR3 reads CASSEYPPAFF. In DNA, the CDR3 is TGCGCCAGCAGTGAGTATCCCCCAGCTTTCTTT.

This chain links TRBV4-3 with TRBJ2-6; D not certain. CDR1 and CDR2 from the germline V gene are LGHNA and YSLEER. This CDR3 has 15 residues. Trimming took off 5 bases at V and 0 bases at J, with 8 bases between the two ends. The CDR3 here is CASSGAFSGANVLTF. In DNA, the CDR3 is TGCGCCAGCAGCGGCGCGTTCTCTGGGGCCAACGTCCTGACTTTC.

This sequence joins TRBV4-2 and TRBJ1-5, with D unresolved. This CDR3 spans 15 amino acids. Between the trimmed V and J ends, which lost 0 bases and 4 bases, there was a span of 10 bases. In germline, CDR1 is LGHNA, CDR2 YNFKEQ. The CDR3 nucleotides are TGTGCCAGCAGCCAAGACCCCGGGATTAATCAGCCCCAGCATTTT. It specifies CASSQDPGINQPQHF.

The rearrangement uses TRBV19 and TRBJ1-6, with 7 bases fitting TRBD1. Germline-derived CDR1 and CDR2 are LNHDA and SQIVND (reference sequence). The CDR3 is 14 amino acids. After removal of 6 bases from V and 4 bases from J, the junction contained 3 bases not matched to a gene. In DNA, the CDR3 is TGTGCCAGTAGAGACAGGGTTTATAATTCACCCCTCCACTTT. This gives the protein CASRDRVYNSPLHF.

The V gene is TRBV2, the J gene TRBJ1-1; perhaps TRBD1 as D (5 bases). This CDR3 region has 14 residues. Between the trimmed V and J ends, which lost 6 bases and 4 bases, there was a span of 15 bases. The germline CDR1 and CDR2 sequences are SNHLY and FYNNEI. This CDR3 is CASSQGLSSTEAFF. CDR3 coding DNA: TGTGCCAGCAGCCAGGGTTTGAGCAGCACTGAAGCTTTCTTT.

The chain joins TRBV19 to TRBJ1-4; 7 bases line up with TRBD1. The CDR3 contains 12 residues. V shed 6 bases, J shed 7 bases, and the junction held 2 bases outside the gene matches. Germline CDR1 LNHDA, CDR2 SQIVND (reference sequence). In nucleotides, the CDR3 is TGTGCCAGTAGCAACAGGGGTGAAAAACTGTTTTTT. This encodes CASSNRGEKLFF.

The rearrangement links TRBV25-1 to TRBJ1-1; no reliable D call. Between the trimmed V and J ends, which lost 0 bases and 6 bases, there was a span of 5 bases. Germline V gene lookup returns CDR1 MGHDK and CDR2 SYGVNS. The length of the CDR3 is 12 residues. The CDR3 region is CASSEYGAEAFF. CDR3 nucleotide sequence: TGTGCCAGCAGTGAATATGGGGCTGAAGCTTTCTTT.

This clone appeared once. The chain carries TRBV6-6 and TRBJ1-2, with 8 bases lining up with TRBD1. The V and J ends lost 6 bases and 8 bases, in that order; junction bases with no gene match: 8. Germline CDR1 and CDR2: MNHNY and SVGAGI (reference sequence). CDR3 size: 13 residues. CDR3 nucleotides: TGTGCCAGCAGCGGACAGGGCATGGGGGGCTACACCTTC. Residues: CASSGQGMGGYTF.

In nucleotides, the CDR3 is TGTGCCAGCAGCCAAGATCGGGACATCATCTATGGCTACACCTTC. This sequence encodes CASSQDRDIIYGYTF. The chain has TRBV4-2 and TRBJ1-2; weak D call: TRBD1 (6 bases). Trimming removed 0 bases at V and 4 bases at J, with 12 bases between. There are 15 residues in the CDR3. Per the germline V gene, CDR1 is LGHNA and CDR2 is YNFKEQ.

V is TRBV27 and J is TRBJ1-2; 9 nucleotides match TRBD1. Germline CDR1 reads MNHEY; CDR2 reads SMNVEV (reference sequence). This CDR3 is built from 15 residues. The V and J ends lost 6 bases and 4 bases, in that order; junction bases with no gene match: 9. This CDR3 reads CASSLSRDRAYGYTF. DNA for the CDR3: TGTGCCAGCAGCCTCAGCCGGGACAGGGCCTATGGCTACACCTTC.

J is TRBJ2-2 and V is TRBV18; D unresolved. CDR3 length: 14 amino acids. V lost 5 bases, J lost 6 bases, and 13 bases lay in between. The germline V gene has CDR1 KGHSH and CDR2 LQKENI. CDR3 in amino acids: CASSFANTAGELFF. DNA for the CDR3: TGTGCCAGCTCATTTGCGAACACTGCCGGGGAGCTGTTTTTT.

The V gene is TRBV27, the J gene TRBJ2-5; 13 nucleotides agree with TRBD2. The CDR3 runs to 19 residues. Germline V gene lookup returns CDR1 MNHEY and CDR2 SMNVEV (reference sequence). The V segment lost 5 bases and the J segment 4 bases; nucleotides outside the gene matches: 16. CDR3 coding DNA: TGTGCCAGCAGTCCTAAATTCACCCGGGGACTAGCGGGGAGAGAGACCCAGTACTTC. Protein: CASSPKFTRGLAGRETQYF.